This T cell receptor beta chain was recorded in a study of neurological immune-mediated disorders. Notes on the study in general: The greatest degree of TCR clonal expansion was observed in HTLV-1-associated myelopathy, with the lowest in multiple sclerosis, below that of healthy controls.

This clonotype has a count of ten or more. Antigen unknown. With 10-nucleotide random UMIs, 5'RACE was used to make the cDNA. TCRdb re-called the 5' RACE reads with MiXCR, one entry per CDR3 protein. The sample yields around 78,000 distinct CDR3 sequences, 15% to 20% seen once. Germline V gene sequence: CDR1 MNHEY, CDR2 SVGEGT. The CDR3 totals 14 residues. V shed 7 bases and J 10 bases; nucleotides not matched to a gene: 14. The genes are TRBV6-2 or TRBV6-3 and TRBJ1-1, with 8 bases identical to TRBD1. This TCR came from a woman between 40 and 55 years old in good health. Sequenced sample: PBMCs. Here the CDR3 reads CASIPPGTGGGAFF. The CDR3 DNA sequence: TGTGCCAGCATCCCTCCCGGGACAGGTGGTGGAGCTTTCTTT.